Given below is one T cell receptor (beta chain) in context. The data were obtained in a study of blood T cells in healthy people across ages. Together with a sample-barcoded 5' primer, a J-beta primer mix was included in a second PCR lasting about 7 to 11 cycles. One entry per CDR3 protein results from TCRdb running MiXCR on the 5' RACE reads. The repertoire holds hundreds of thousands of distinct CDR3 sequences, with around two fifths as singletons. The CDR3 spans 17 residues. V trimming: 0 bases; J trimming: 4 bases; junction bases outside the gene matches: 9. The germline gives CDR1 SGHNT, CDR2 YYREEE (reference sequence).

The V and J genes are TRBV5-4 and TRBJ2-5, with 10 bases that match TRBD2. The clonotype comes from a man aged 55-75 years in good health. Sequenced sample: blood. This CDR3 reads CASSLEGAGGPSETQYF. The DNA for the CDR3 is TGTGCCAGCAGCTTGGAGGGAGCGGGGGGGCCGTCAGAGACCCAGTACTTC.